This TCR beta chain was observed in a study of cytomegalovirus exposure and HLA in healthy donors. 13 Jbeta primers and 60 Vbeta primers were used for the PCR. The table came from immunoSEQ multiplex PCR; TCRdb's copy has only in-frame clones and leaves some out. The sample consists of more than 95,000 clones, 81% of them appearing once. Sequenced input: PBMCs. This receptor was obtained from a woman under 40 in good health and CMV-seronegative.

The DNA for the CDR3 is TGTGCCAGAAAGTCTCTAGCGGAACCCTACAATGAGCAGTTCTTC. Translation: CARKSLAEPYNEQFF. The rearrangement links TRBV19 to TRBJ2-1; TRBD2 matches 7 bases. This CDR3 has 15 residues. Trimming took 9 bases from V and 2 from J; bases not matched to a gene: 10. Per germline, CDR1 LNHDA and CDR2 SQIVND (reference sequence).